The T cell receptor (beta chain) described here comes from a study of blood T cell repertoires in COVID-19. Study summary: T cells, B-cell-depleted T cells, or PBMCs provided the cDNA or gDNA that served as material.

Assay: immunoSEQ multiplex PCR; the TCRdb copy retains only in-frame clones and omits some. This table holds 70,000 to 95,000 clones, 81% found once. V dropped 5 bases and J dropped 5; count of bases not matched to a gene: 10. This CDR3 comprises 15 residues. CDR1 LNHDA and CDR2 SQIVND come from the germline V gene (reference sequence). Sequenced material: peripheral blood. This chain links TRBV19 with TRBJ1-2; 8 bases are shared with TRBD1. The TCR comes from a human donor in a cohort sampled during active COVID-19. CDR3 protein: CASSPPRTGKYGYTF. CDR3 nucleotide sequence: TGTGCCAGTAGTCCCCCCCGGACAGGGAAATATGGCTACACCTTC.